These 19 T cell receptor beta chains were all obtained from the same sample, sequenced in a study of control samples from healthy donors and cancer patients. Data came from immunoSEQ multiplex PCR; TCRdb stores just in-frame clones and leaves some out. The profile shows around 100,000 clones, roughly 87% of them singletons. Sequenced: blood. Receptor source: a woman aged 45-60 years in good health.

J is TRBJ2-4 and V is TRBV29-1, with TRBD1 matching 7 bases. Looked up from germline, CDR1 is SQVTM and CDR2 is ANQGSEA. Germline trimming cut 5 bases from V and 7 bases from J; bases unmatched to any gene: 5. This CDR3 spans 12 amino acids. CDR3 in DNA: TGCAGCGTTTTGACAGGGACGAACATTCAGTACTTC. Amino acid sequence: CSVLTGTNIQYF.

The DNA of the CDR3 is TGTGCCATCAGTGAGTTGGGCCACCCCAACACTGAAGCTTTCTTT. Translating it yields CAISELGHPNTEAFF. This chain uses TRBV10-3 with TRBJ1-1, with D uncertain. CDR3 size: 15 residues. Germline assignment: CDR1 ENHRY and CDR2 SYGVKD. V was trimmed by 1 base and J by 2 bases, leaving 11 bases between them.

The gene calls are TRBV9 and TRBJ2-5; the match to TRBD2 covers 8 bases. From germline, CDR1 is SGDLS and CDR2 YYNGEE. The CDR3 sequence is 18 residues long. With 3 bases clipped from V and 4 bases from J, the junction kept 17 bases outside the gene matches. The CDR3 DNA sequence: TGTGCCAGCAGCGATGGGGAGGTCGGGGGGGTCCCGGGAGAGACCCAGTACTTC. Translating gives CASSDGEVGGVPGETQYF.

For the CDR3, the DNA is TGTGCCAGCAGGGCACGGGGCAGCTTGGGTGAGACCCAGTACTTC. Translated: CASRARGSLGETQYF. V and J are TRBV13 and TRBJ2-5; D is perhaps TRBD1 or TRBD2 (5 bases each). With 6 bases removed from V and 5 bases from J, the gap between germline ends came to 19 bases. CDR1 and CDR2 (germline): PRHDT, FYEKMQ (reference sequence). The CDR3 loop spans 15 amino acids.

The chain employs TRBV7-2 and TRBJ2-5; 7 bases match TRBD1. Trimming took 4 bases from V and 1 from J; bases not matched to a gene: 9. Per the germline V gene, CDR1 is SGHTA and CDR2 is FQGNSA. The CDR3 runs to 16 residues. Written as DNA, the CDR3 is TGTGCCAGCAGCTGGAGACAGGGAGATTTCCAAGAGACCCAGTACTTC. Amino acid sequence: CASSWRQGDFQETQYF.

In the case of this clone: This CDR3 is also generated by other DNA sequences in the sample. V is TRBV30 and J is TRBJ1-5; no definite D call. The CDR3 is 13 amino acids. The germline V gene has CDR1 GTSNPN and CDR2 SVGIG (reference sequence). Trimming cost V 2 bases and J 4 bases, with 9 bases left between them. Here the CDR3 reads CAWSPGVNQPQHF. As DNA, the CDR3 is TGTGCCTGGAGTCCCGGGGTTAATCAGCCCCAGCATTTT.

V usage is TRBV2 and J usage is TRBJ1-3; D might be TRBD1 (5 bases). Germline-derived CDR1 and CDR2 are SNHLY and FYNNEI. With 7 bases removed from V and 0 bases from J, the gap between germline ends came to 13 bases. The CDR3 extends over 15 amino acids. The CDR3 region is CASTQGYYSGNTIYF. The CDR3 DNA sequence: TGTGCCAGCACCCAGGGTTATTACTCTGGAAACACCATATATTTT. The variable domain in full, with the rest retrieved from reference TRBV2 and TRBJ1-3, is EPEVTQTPSHQVTQMGQEVILRCVPISNHLYFYWYRQILGQKVEFLVSFYNNEISEKSEIFDDQFSVERPDGSNFTLKIRSTKLEDSAMYFCASTQGYYSGNTIYFGEGSWLTVV.

The chain couples TRBV6-1 to TRBJ2-4; 8 positions agree with TRBD2. Germline CDR1 MNHNS, CDR2 SASEGT. The CDR3 is made up of 14 amino acids. The V segment lost 3 bases and the J segment 5 bases; nucleotides outside the gene matches: 3. CDR3 coding DNA: TGTGCCAGCAGTGACGGGGGGGCCGAAAACATTCAGTACTTC. Its translation is CASSDGGAENIQYF.

The V call is TRBV2, the J call TRBJ2-3; 9 bases line up with TRBD2. Per germline, CDR1 SNHLY and CDR2 FYNNEI. The CDR3 totals 19 residues. With 7 bases clipped from V and 0 bases from J, the junction kept 17 bases outside the gene matches. This chain's CDR3 is CASIEPLTSGRTSTDTQYF. CDR3 bases: TGTGCCAGCATCGAACCCCTGACTAGCGGTCGCACTAGCACAGATACGCAGTATTTT.

The gene calls are TRBV3-1 (or the pseudogene TRBV3-2) and TRBJ2-7; a weak D match, TRBD2 (5 bases). The germline V and J ends were trimmed by 6 bases and 6 bases, with 12 bases remaining between them. This CDR3 spans 12 amino acids. Looked up from germline, CDR1 is LGHDT and CDR2 is YNNKEL (reference sequence). This CDR3 is CASRGGGSEQYF. In nucleotides, the CDR3 is TGTGCCAGCAGAGGAGGAGGTTCCGAGCAGTACTTC.

V gene TRBV19 combines with J gene TRBJ2-3; D remains ambiguous. Trimming took 6 bases from V and 2 from J, leaving 12 bases between them. Germline-derived CDR1 and CDR2 are LNHDA and SQIVND (reference sequence). The CDR3 is 14 residues long. CDR3: CASRALGNTDTQYF. Written as DNA, the CDR3 is TGTGCCAGTAGGGCTCTGGGAAACACAGATACGCAGTATTTT. Full variable domain (outside the CDR3, taken from reference TRBV19 and TRBJ2-3): DGGITQSPKYLFRKEGQNVTLSCEQNLNHDAMYWYRQDPGQGLRLIYYSQIVNDFQKGDIAEGYSVSREKKESFPLTVTSAQKNPTAFYLCASRALGNTDTQYFGPGTRLTVL.

The genes are TRBV7-9 and TRBJ1-2; D remains unclear. The length of the CDR3 is 12 residues. Germline V gene data show CDR1 as SEHNR and CDR2 as FQNEAQ (reference sequence). Trimming stripped 2 bases from V and 5 bases from J, with 6 bases between. The CDR3 here is CASSLTDYGYTF. CDR3 nucleotides: TGTGCCAGCAGCTTAACAGATTATGGCTACACCTTC.

The chain combines TRBV3-1 (or the pseudogene TRBV3-2) with TRBJ1-2; D remains unclear. Trimming took 4 bases from V and 7 from J, leaving 13 bases between them. Germline CDR1 reads LGHDT; CDR2 reads YNNKEL (reference sequence). The CDR3 is 13 amino acids. CDR3 bases: TGTGCCAGCAGCCCGACTCTCTCGATTGGCTACACCTTC. It codes for CASSPTLSIGYTF.

The chain combines TRBV18 with TRBJ1-1; 8 bases align to TRBD1. The ends lost 8 bases at V and 0 bases at J; junction bases unmatched: 5. CDR1 and CDR2 from the germline V gene are KGHSH and LQKENI. The CDR3 consists of 14 residues. This chain's CDR3 is CASLRQGMNTEAFF. The DNA of the CDR3 is TGTGCCAGCCTCCGACAGGGGATGAACACTGAAGCTTTCTTT.

This chain uses TRBV18 with TRBJ2-3; D possibly corresponds to TRBD1 (6 bases). The CDR3 totals 16 residues. The V and J ends lost 6 bases and 0 bases respectively, with 16 bases between them. CDR1 KGHSH and CDR2 LQKENI come from the germline V gene. The CDR3 sequence is CASSATPGESTDTQYF. CDR3 coding DNA: TGTGCCAGCTCTGCCACCCCAGGGGAGAGCACAGATACGCAGTATTTT. The full variable domain, rest sourced from reference TRBV18 and TRBJ2-3, is NAGVMQNPRHLVRRRGQEARLRCSPMKGHSHVYWYRQLPEEGLKFMVYLQKENIIDESGMPKERFSAEFPKEGPSILRIQQVVRGDSAAYFCASSATPGESTDTQYFGPGTRLTVL.

This chain links TRBV7-9 with TRBJ2-7; D is unresolved. The CDR3 is made up of 15 amino acids. V was cut by 7 bases and J by 3 bases, with 19 bases left in between. The V gene's germline CDR1 is SEHNR and CDR2 FQNEAQ (reference sequence). The CDR3 spells CASTQSTLSGYEQYF. In nucleotides, the CDR3 is TGTGCCAGCACCCAATCGACACTATCGGGCTACGAGCAGTACTTC.

The rearrangement links TRBV6-5 to TRBJ2-2; D is unclear. Germline CDR1 and CDR2: MNHEY and SVGAGI. The CDR3 totals 14 residues. Trimming cost V 0 bases and J 6 bases, with 8 bases left between them. The CDR3 loop reads CASSYSNDPGELFF. The CDR3 DNA follows: TGTGCCAGCAGTTACTCGAACGACCCCGGGGAGCTGTTTTTT.

The chain combines TRBV6-2 or TRBV6-3 with TRBJ1-2; D may be TRBD1 (5 bases). Germline V gene sequence: CDR1 MNHEY, CDR2 SVGEGT. Trimming cost V 2 bases and J 4 bases, with 8 bases left between them. This CDR3 has 13 residues. CDR3: CASSYGGIYGYTF. In nucleotides, the CDR3 is TGTGCCAGCAGTTACGGGGGGATCTATGGCTACACCTTC.

The chain recombines TRBV6-6 with TRBJ1-6; TRBD1 agrees at 7 bases. This CDR3 has 14 residues. Trimming removed 4 bases from V and 9 bases from J; junction bases left unmatched: 6. Per germline, CDR1 MNHNY and CDR2 SVGAGI (reference sequence). The CDR3 DNA reads TGTGCCAGCAGTTCCGTTACAGGGGCTTCACCCCTCCACTTT. The encoded protein is CASSSVTGASPLHF.